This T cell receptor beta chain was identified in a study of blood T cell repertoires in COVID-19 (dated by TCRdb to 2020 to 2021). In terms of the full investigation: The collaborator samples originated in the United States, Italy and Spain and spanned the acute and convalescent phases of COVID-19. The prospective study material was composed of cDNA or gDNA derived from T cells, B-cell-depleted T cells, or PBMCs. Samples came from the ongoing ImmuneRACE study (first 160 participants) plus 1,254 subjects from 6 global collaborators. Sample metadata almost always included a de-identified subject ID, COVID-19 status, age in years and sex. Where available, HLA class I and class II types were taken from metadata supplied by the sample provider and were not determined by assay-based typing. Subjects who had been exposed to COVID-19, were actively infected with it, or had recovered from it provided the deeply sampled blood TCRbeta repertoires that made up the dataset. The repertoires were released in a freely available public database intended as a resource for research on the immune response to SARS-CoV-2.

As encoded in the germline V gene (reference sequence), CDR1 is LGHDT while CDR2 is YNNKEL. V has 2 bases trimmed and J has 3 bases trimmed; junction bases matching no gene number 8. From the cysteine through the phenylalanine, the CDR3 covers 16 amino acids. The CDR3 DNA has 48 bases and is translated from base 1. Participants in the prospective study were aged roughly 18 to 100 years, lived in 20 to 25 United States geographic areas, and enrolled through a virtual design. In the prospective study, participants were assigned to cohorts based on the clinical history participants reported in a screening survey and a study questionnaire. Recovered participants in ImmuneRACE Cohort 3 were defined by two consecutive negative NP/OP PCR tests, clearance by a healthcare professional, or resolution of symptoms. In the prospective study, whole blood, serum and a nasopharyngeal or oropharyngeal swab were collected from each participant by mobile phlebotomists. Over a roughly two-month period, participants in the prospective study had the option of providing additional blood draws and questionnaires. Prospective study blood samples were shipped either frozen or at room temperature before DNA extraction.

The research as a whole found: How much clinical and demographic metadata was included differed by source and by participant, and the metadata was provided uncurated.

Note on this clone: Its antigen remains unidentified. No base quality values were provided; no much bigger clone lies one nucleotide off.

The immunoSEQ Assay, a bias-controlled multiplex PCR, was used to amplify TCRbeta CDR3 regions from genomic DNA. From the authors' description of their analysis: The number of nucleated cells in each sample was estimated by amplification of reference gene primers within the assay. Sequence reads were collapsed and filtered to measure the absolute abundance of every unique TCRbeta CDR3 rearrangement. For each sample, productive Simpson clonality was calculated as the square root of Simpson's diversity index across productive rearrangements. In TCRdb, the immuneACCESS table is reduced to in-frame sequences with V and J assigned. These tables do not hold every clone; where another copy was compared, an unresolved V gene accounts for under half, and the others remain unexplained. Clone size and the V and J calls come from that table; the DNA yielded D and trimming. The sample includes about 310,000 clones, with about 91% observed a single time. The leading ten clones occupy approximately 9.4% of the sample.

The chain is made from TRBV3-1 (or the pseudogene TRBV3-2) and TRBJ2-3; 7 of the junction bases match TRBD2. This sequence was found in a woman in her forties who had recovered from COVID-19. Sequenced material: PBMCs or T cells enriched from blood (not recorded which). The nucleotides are TGTGCCAGCAGCCAACCTCAAGGCGGGGGTACAGATACGCAGTATTTT. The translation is CASSQPQGGGTDTQYF.